This TCR beta chain was sequenced for a study of blood T cell repertoires in COVID-19. Sequencing used immunoSEQ multiplex PCR; TCRdb keeps in-frame clones, though not all of them. In the table there are a few hundred thousand clones, about 87% of which are singletons. Germline lookup yields CDR1 SGHTA and CDR2 FQGNSA. The CDR3 spans 13 residues. V lost 1 base and J 6 bases, leaving 9 bases between the germline ends. The sequencing sample was made of PBMCs or T cells enriched from blood (not recorded which). The TCR originated in a man aged 25-40 years who had recovered from COVID-19. This sequence joins TRBV7-2 and TRBJ1-2; maybe TRBD1 (5 bases). For the CDR3, the DNA is TGTGCCAGCAGCTTAGACAGGACTAATGGCTACACCTTC. It encodes CASSLDRTNGYTF.